These T cell receptor beta chains were read from a single sample in a study of blood T cells in healthy people across ages. Via MiXCR, TCRdb re-called the 5' RACE reads, giving one row per CDR3 protein. The sample contains about a million distinct CDR3 sequences, less than 45% of which appear only once. Sequencing was carried out using blood. These receptors originate from a young man in good health. Each CDR3 is given without its conserved first and last residue. Fields, in order: J gene, V gene, D gene, CDR3 protein. The D gene is left open where the match is weak.

TRBJ1-4 | TRBV5-5 | TRBD1 | ASSLGQGAGEKLF
TRBJ1-1 | TRBV7-9 | TRBD1 | ASSYRGYPNTEAF
TRBJ2-3 | TRBV12-3/TRBV12-4 | . | ASSVREQADTQY
TRBJ2-2 | TRBV4-3 | TRBD1 | ASSQNRGRNSGELF
TRBJ1-4 | TRBV20-1 | . | SARDSRYEERKLF
TRBJ2-1 | TRBV9 | . | ASSPLPTRADNEQF
TRBJ2-5 | TRBV7-2 | TRBD2 | ASRRRGTERETQY
TRBJ2-7 | TRBV20-1 | TRBD2 | SAREAERGYYEQY
TRBJ2-7 | TRBV5-1 | TRBD1 | ASSLASTGLSYEQY
TRBJ1-1 | TRBV7-2 | . | ASSLDRRMNTEAF
TRBJ2-1 | TRBV6-2/TRBV6-3 | . | ASSYGAARSSYNEQF
TRBJ2-3 | TRBV20-1 | . | SAVSGLSSTDTQY
TRBJ1-1 | TRBV29-1 | . | STRRTDRNTEAF
TRBJ2-1 | TRBV6-5 | TRBD2 | ASSYSLAGGYNEQF
TRBJ1-6 | TRBV7-2 | . | ASSLKGGSYNSPLH
TRBJ2-1 | TRBV7-8 | TRBD1 | ASRDRGAYNEQF
TRBJ2-1 | TRBV10-3 | . | AISVSGVGLNEQF
TRBJ2-7 | TRBV20-1 | TRBD1 | SARAPGQASYEQY
TRBJ2-2 | TRBV6-2/TRBV6-3 | TRBD2 | ASRAGGNTRELF
TRBJ2-1 | TRBV2 | TRBD1 | ASSERDRGVGEQF
TRBJ1-1 | TRBV6-5 | TRBD1 | ASSSGTGGIDTEAF
TRBJ2-1 | TRBV14 | . | ASSQYVSSYNEQF
TRBJ1-1 | TRBV20-1 | . | SASVRANTEAF
TRBJ2-6 | TRBV20-1 | TRBD1 | SARHTGGSANVLT
TRBJ1-1 | TRBV5-1 | . | ASSLAAGPEAF
TRBJ2-1 | TRBV5-1 | TRBD1 | ASSLEGGRSYNEQF
TRBJ2-1 | TRBV27 | TRBD1 | ASSLAGQGRNEQF
TRBJ1-2 | TRBV11-2 | . | ASSSGTPSMVGYT
TRBJ1-1 | TRBV12-3/TRBV12-4 | . | ASTRGPLVTEAF
TRBJ1-6 | TRBV20-1 | . | SALLTDNSPLH
TRBJ2-5 | TRBV3-1 | . | ASSRPGQTSREETQY
TRBJ2-3 | TRBV27 | . | ASNPNPSRTDTQY
TRBJ2-2 | TRBV11-2 | TRBD1 | ASSLRQGYTGELF
TRBJ2-7 | TRBV30 | . | AWSVRGFTYEQY
TRBJ2-1 | TRBV11-2 | . | ASSALRGFSYNEQF
TRBJ1-1 | TRBV12-3/TRBV12-4 | . | ASSAASGGLDTEAF
TRBJ2-7 | TRBV6-2/TRBV6-3 | . | ASNGGGPYEQY
TRBJ2-1 | TRBV5-6 | . | ASSLETGVKNEQF
TRBJ2-1 | TRBV12-3/TRBV12-4 | . | ASSSRGAISYNEQF
TRBJ2-7 | TRBV2 | . | ASSAERDEQY
TRBJ1-2 | TRBV20-1 | . | SAAPGARYGYT
TRBJ1-5 | TRBV12-3/TRBV12-4 | . | ASSLRREPQH
TRBJ2-1 | TRBV12-3/TRBV12-4 | . | ASSLRLDYNEQF
TRBJ2-3 | TRBV15 | . | ATSRVPGRDTQY
TRBJ1-2 | TRBV6-1 | . | ASSPKNYGYT
. | TRBV9 | . | ASSVSGGVLARKNEQY
TRBJ2-5 | TRBV18 | . | ASSVDSGGAETQY
TRBJ2-3 | TRBV3-1 | TRBD1 | ASSATGTGVLDTQY
TRBJ2-1 | TRBV12-3/TRBV12-4 | . | ASSPSGSTNEQF
TRBJ1-2 | TRBV29-1 | TRBD1 | SVPILPGQGFYGYT